This T cell receptor beta chain was retrieved from a study of beta chain features in type 1 diabetes. Populations isolated by sorting all had purity greater than 95%. Investigators reverse transcribed all isolated RNA, so they sequenced expressed TCRB transcripts. Some clones are missing from TCRdb's copy, which holds only in-frame ones; the method was immunoSEQ multiplex PCR. The table lists 240,000 or so clones, 27% of them singletons. The germline V gene has CDR1 MDHEN and CDR2 SYDVKM. The CDR3 totals 17 residues. Trimming cost V 6 bases and J 1 base; bases outside gene matches: 10. The clonotype originates from a man aged 25-45 years in good health. V and J are TRBV28 and TRBJ2-3, with 10 bases lining up with TRBD2. The sequenced sample consisted of central memory CD4+ T cells from blood. The CDR3 reads CASRPPGLARRTDTQYF. The CDR3 nucleotides are TGTGCCAGCAGACCACCGGGACTAGCGCGACGCACAGATACGCAGTATTTT.